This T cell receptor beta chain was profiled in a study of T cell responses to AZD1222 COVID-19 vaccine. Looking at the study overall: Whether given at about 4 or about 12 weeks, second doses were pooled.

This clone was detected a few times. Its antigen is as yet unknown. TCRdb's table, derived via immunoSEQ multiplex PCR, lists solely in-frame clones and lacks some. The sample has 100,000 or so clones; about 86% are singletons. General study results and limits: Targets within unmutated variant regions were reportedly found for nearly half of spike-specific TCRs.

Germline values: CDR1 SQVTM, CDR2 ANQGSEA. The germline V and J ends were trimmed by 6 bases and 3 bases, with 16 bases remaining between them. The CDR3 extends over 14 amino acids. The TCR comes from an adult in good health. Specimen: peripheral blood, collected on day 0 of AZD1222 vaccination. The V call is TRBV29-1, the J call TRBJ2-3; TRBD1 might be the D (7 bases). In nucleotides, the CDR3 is TGCAGCGTGGCCGCCAGGGGGGATACAGATACGCAGTATTTT. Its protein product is CSVAARGDTDTQYF.